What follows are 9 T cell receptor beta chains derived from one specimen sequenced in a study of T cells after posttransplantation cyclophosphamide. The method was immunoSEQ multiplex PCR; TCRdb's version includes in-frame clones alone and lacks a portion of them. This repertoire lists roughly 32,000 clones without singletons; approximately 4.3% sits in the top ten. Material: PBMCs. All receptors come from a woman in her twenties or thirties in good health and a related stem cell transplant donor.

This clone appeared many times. The CDR3 DNA reads as TGTGCCAGCAGCCCCAGATCCGCGGGGGGGCCGAATGAGCAGTTCTTC. Translating gives CASSPRSAGGPNEQFF. The gene calls are TRBV6-2 or TRBV6-3 and TRBJ2-1; 9 nucleotides agree with TRBD2. This CDR3 contains 16 residues. J was trimmed by 7 bases and V by 6 bases; bases with no gene match: 13. CDR1 and CDR2 (germline): MNHEY, SVGEGT.

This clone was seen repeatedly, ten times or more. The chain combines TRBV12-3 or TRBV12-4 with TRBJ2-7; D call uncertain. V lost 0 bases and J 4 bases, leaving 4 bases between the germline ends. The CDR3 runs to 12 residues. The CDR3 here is CASSLAAYEQYF. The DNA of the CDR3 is TGTGCCAGCAGTTTAGCAGCGTACGAGCAGTACTTC.

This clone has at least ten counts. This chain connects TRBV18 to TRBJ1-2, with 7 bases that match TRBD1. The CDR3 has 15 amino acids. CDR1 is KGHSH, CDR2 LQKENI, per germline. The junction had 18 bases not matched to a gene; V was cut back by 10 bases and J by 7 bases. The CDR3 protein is CATAQGGAEGAGYTF. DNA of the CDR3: TGTGCCACCGCTCAGGGGGGCGCGGAAGGTGCTGGCTACACCTTC.

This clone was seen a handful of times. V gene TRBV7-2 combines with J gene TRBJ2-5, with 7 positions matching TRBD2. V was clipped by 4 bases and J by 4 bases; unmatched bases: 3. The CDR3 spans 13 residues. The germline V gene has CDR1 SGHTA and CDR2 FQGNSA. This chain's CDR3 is CASSWTSGETQYF. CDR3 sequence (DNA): TGTGCCAGCAGCTGGACTAGTGGAGAGACCCAGTACTTC. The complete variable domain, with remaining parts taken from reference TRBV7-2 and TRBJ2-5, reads GAGVSQSPSNKVTEKGKDVELRCDPISGHTALYWYRQSLGQGLEFLIYFQGNSAPDKSGLPSDRFSAERTGGSVSTLTIQRTQQEDSAVYLCASSWTSGETQYFGPGTRLLVL.

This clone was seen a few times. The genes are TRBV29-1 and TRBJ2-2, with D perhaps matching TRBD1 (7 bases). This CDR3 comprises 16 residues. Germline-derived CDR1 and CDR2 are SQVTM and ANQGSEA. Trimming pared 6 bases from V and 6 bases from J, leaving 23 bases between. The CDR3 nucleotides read TGCAGCGTCCTTGGATTGACAGGGAGGAGGGCCGGGGAGCTGTTTTTT. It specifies CSVLGLTGRRAGELFF.

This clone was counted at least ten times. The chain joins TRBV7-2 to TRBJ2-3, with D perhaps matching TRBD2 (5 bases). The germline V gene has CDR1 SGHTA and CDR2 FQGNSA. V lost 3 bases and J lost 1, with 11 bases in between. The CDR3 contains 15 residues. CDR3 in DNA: TGTGCCAGCAGCTTCCTTGGACTCGGCACAGATACGCAGTATTTT. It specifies CASSFLGLGTDTQYF.

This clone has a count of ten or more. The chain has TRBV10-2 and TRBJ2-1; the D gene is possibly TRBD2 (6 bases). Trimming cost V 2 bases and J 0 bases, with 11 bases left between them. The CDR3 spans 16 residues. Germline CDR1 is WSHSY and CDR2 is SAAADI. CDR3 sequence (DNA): TGCGCCAGCAGTGAGAGGCTAGCGAGCTCCTACAATGAGCAGTTCTTC. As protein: CASSERLASSYNEQFF.

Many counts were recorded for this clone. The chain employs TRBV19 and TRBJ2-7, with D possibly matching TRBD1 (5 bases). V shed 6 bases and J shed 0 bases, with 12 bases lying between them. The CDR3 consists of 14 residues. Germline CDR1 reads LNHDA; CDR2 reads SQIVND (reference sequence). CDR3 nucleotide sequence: TGTGCCAGTAGCCCGACAGCGAGCTCCTACGAGCAGTACTTC. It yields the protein CASSPTASSYEQYF. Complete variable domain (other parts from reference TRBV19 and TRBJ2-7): DGGITQSPKYLFRKEGQNVTLSCEQNLNHDAMYWYRQDPGQGLRLIYYSQIVNDFQKGDIAEGYSVSREKKESFPLTVTSAQKNPTAFYLCASSPTASSYEQYFGPGTRLTVT.

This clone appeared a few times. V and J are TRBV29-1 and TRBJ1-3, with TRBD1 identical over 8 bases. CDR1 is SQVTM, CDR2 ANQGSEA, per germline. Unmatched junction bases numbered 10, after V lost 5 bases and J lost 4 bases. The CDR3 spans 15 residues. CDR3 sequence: CSVTLNRGKGNTIYF. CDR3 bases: TGCAGCGTTACGCTGAACAGGGGGAAGGGAAACACCATATATTTT.